The 15 T cell receptor beta chains given below trace back to one sample, sequenced in a study of tumour-infiltrating T cells in Burkitt lymphoma. The assay was immunoSEQ multiplex PCR, and TCRdb's table has in-frame clones only and misses some. The sample records about 3,300 clones, roughly 14% being singletons. The specimen sequenced was tumor tissue. The receptor set was obtained from a human donor with Burkitt lymphoma.

This clone was observed a handful of times. This chain joins TRBV11-2 and TRBJ1-4; no reliable D call. CDR3 length: 14 amino acids. The germline V gene encodes CDR1 SGHAT and CDR2 FQNNGV. Deletions cut 5 bases from V and 5 bases from J, with 12 bases between. This CDR3 reads CASSEAYSNEKLFF. CDR3 bases: TGTGCCAGCAGCGAAGCTTACTCGAATGAAAAACTGTTTTTT.

The chain combines TRBV5-1 with TRBJ2-5; TRBD2 agrees at 13 bases. The junction had 4 bases not matched to a gene; V was cut back by 0 bases and J by 2 bases. Germline assignment: CDR1 SGHRS and CDR2 YFSETQ. The CDR3 totals 17 residues. CDR3 protein: CASSLGLAGGPQETQYF. The CDR3 coding sequence is TGCGCCAGCAGCTTGGGACTAGCGGGGGGACCACAAGAGACCCAGTACTTC.

The V call is TRBV5-3, the J call TRBJ2-7; tentatively, D is TRBD1 (5 bases). Being an ORF, TRBV5-3 has a function that is uncertain. Trimming shortened V by 4 bases and J by 5 bases, and 16 bases separated the two germline ends. The CDR3 has 14 amino acids. This CDR3 is CARSPLWAGHEQYF. CDR3 nucleotides: TGTGCCAGAAGCCCGCTCTGGGCAGGGCACGAGCAGTACTTC.

The chain has TRBV19 and TRBJ1-5, with unresolved D. With 11 bases removed from V and 4 bases from J, the gap between germline ends came to 15 bases. This CDR3 is 13 amino acids long. Germline values: CDR1 LNHDA, CDR2 SQIVND (reference sequence). The CDR3 here is CAAADMWNQPQHF. The CDR3 region has the DNA TGTGCCGCAGCAGACATGTGGAATCAGCCCCAGCATTTT.

Only a few counts were recorded for this clone. The chain has TRBV20-1 and TRBJ2-7; D is possibly TRBD1 (6 bases). The CDR3 loop spans 11 amino acids. Trimming pared 0 bases from V and 13 bases from J, leaving 13 bases between. Germline lookup yields CDR1 DFQATT and CDR2 SNEGSKA (reference sequence). DNA for the CDR3: TGCAGTGCTAGAGAAGGGAAGGGGGAATACTTC. This encodes CSAREGKGEYF.

This clone was seen a handful of times. This CDR3 is CATSRDREAGDGYTF. DNA of the CDR3: TGTGCCACCAGCAGAGATAGGGAAGCGGGCGATGGCTACACCTTC. V gene TRBV15 combines with J gene TRBJ1-2; D unclear. Trimming took off 0 bases at V and 6 bases at J, with 14 bases between the two ends. This CDR3 region has 15 residues. Germline lookup yields CDR1 LNHNV and CDR2 YYDKDF (reference sequence). Supplemented by reference TRBV15 and TRBJ1-2, the full variable domain reads DAMVIQNPRYQVTQFGKPVTLSCSQTLNHNVMYWYQQKSSQAPKLLFHYYDKDFNNEADTPDNFQSRRPNTSFCFLDIRSPGLGDTAMYLCATSRDREAGDGYTFGSGTRLTVV.

This CDR3 is CASSLEAGLNEQFF. CDR3 in DNA: TGTGCCAGCAGCTTAGAGGCAGGCCTGAATGAGCAGTTCTTC. The V and J genes are TRBV7-3 and TRBJ2-1; no firm D call. This CDR3 contains 14 residues. Between the trimmed V and J ends, which lost 2 bases and 7 bases, there was a span of 12 bases. Per the germline V gene, CDR1 is SGHTA and CDR2 is FQGTGA.

The chain joins TRBV2 to TRBJ2-3, with TRBD1 identical over 7 bases. The CDR3 is made up of 16 amino acids. V trimming: 1 base; J trimming: 2 bases; junction bases outside the gene matches: 6. Germline V gives CDR1 SNHLY, CDR2 FYNNEI. CDR3 amino acids: CASSEVSTGLTDTQYF. CDR3 DNA sequence: TGTGCCAGCAGTGAAGTATCGACAGGGCTCACAGATACGCAGTATTTT.

This clone was seen a handful of times. The rearrangement links TRBV4-2 to TRBJ1-2; TRBD1 agrees at 9 bases. The CDR3 extends over 17 amino acids. The germline gives CDR1 LGHNA, CDR2 YNFKEQ. V trimming: 1 base; J trimming: 8 bases; junction bases outside the gene matches: 14. CDR3 sequence reads: CASSQGGTGQGLWGYTF. In DNA form, the CDR3 reads TGTGCCAGCAGCCAAGGGGGTACGGGACAGGGACTCTGGGGCTACACCTTC.

This clone was detected only a few times. V is TRBV6-5 and J is TRBJ1-1; TRBD1 matches 8 bases. V gave up 6 bases and J gave up 1 base; unmatched junction bases: 7. CDR3 size: 15 residues. CDR1 is MNHEY, CDR2 SVGAGI, per germline. DNA for the CDR3: TGTGCCAGCAGCCCTACCGGGACAGGGAACACTGAAGCTTTCTTT. It yields the protein CASSPTGTGNTEAFF.

The rearrangement joins TRBV6-6 to TRBJ1-2; 11 bases agree with TRBD1. The CDR3 runs to 16 residues. Looked up from germline, CDR1 is MNHNY and CDR2 is SVGAGI (reference sequence). J was trimmed by 5 bases and V by 2 bases; bases with no gene match: 7. CDR3 residues: CASSYDGQGAVYGYTF. The CDR3 DNA sequence: TGTGCCAGCAGTTACGATGGACAGGGGGCCGTTTATGGCTACACCTTC.

The V gene is TRBV4-1, the J gene TRBJ1-4, with a weak D call TRBD1 (5 bases). V was trimmed by 3 bases and J by 7 bases, leaving 15 bases between them. The germline CDR1 and CDR2 sequences are MGHRA and YSYEKL. The CDR3 length is 15 residues. CDR3 loop: CASSQDGAPAEKLFF. The CDR3 DNA is TGCGCCAGCAGCCAGGACGGGGCTCCGGCTGAAAAACTGTTTTTT.

The chain has TRBV4-1 and TRBJ2-5, with unresolved D. Near its end, the DNA agrees better with TRBJ2-7, so the J call may be wrong. Germline CDR1 is MGHRA and CDR2 is YSYEKL. CDR3 length equals 13 residues. CDR3 bases: TGCGCCAGCAGCCAAGATCCAGCGAACGAGCAGTACTTC. It encodes CASSQDPANEQYF.

The gene calls are TRBV7-2 and TRBJ1-6; D is unresolved. The V and J ends lost 2 bases and 4 bases respectively, with 12 bases between them. The CDR3 consists of 16 residues. Germline CDR1 and CDR2: SGHTA and FQGNSA. CDR3 region: CASSLNSNIYNSPLHF. The DNA of the CDR3 is TGTGCCAGCAGCTTAAACAGCAACATATATAATTCACCCCTCCACTTT.

The chain has TRBV14 and TRBJ1-6; D is undetermined. Germline loops: CDR1 SGHDN, CDR2 FVKESK. V was shortened by 2 bases and J by 6 bases, with 14 bases between the two germline ends. CDR3 length: 16 residues. In DNA, the CDR3 is TGTGCCAGCAGCCAATCTGGGAGGAGGGTTAATTCACCCCTCCACTTT. It specifies CASSQSGRRVNSPLHF.